A single sample is the source of the 32 T cell receptor beta chains below, sequenced in a study of T cells in Graves' hyperthyroidism and ophthalmopathy. Regions amplified from RNA transcripts were the TCR beta CDR3 regions. A first-round RT-PCR of the TCR CDR3 used the HTBI primer set. TCRdb passed the multiplex PCR reads through MiXCR, listing each CDR3 protein once. The table includes about 700,000 distinct CDR3 sequences, around 15% detected once. Sequencing input: blood. All receptors come from a woman aged 18 to 35 with Graves' hyperthyroidism.

CDR3 loop: CASSLLVGKWEKLFF. In nucleotides, the CDR3 is TGTGCCAGCAGCTTATTGGTAGGAAAATGGGAAAAACTGTTTTTT. The gene calls are TRBV7-2 and TRBJ1-4; D unclear. The V gene lost 2 bases and the J gene lost 8 bases, with 15 bases spanning the gap. Germline loops: CDR1 SGHTA, CDR2 FQGNSA. The CDR3 spans 15 residues.

This clonotype was counted between two and nine times. V usage is TRBV13 and J usage is TRBJ1-1; D ambiguous. Germline CDR1 PRHDT, CDR2 FYEKMQ (reference sequence). With 2 bases removed from V and 10 bases from J, the gap between germline ends came to 17 bases. This CDR3 comprises 14 residues. The CDR3 is CASSLINPREVAFF. For the CDR3, the DNA is TGTGCCAGCAGCTTAATTAATCCCAGAGAGGTAGCTTTCTTT. Drawing the rest from reference TRBV13 and TRBJ1-1, the complete variable domain is AAGVIQSPRHLIKEKRETATLKCYPIPRHDTVYWYQQGPGQDPQFLISFYEKMQSDKGSIPDRFSAQQFSDYHSELNMSSLELGDSALYFCASSLINPREVAFFGQGTRLTVV.

The chain is built from TRBV4-3 and TRBJ1-1; no firm D call. Germline CDR1 and CDR2: LGHNA and YSLEER. The V gene lost 3 bases and the J gene lost 1 base, with 12 bases spanning the gap. This CDR3 has 15 residues. The DNA of the CDR3 is TGCGCCAGCAGCCAGGACGGGAGAGGGAACACTGAAGCTTTCTTT. Residues: CASSQDGRGNTEAFF.

The rearrangement uses TRBV6-5 and TRBJ1-2; no definite D call. The CDR3 covers 14 residues. Germline CDR1 and CDR2: MNHEY and SVGAGI. V was trimmed by 7 bases and J by 7 bases, leaving 19 bases between them. This CDR3 is CASTFGRYVAGYTF. In DNA form, the CDR3 reads TGTGCCAGCACGTTCGGCCGCTATGTGGCTGGCTACACCTTC.

This clonotype was counted ten times or more. V and J are TRBV30 and TRBJ2-7, with TRBD2 matching over 11 bases. CDR1 GTSNPN and CDR2 SVGIG come from the germline V gene (reference sequence). CDR3 length: 14 amino acids. The CDR3 spells CVKWGLAASYEQYF. CDR3 DNA: TGTGTCAAATGGGGACTAGCGGCCTCCTACGAGCAGTACTTC.

This clonotype was observed at least ten times. V and J are TRBV3-1 and TRBJ1-1, with 8 bases fitting TRBD1. The CDR3 is made up of 15 amino acids. Trimming cost V 4 bases and J 2 bases; bases outside gene matches: 6. Germline assignment: CDR1 LGHDT and CDR2 YNNKEL (reference sequence). The CDR3 here is CASSPYRGRNTEAFF. The CDR3 DNA reads as TGTGCCAGCAGCCCTTACAGGGGGAGAAACACTGAAGCTTTCTTT.

This clonotype showed up many times. The V gene is TRBV20-1, the J gene TRBJ1-5, with TRBD1 matching 8 bases. Germline V gives CDR1 DFQATT, CDR2 SNEGSKA (reference sequence). The CDR3 has 16 residues. Trimming took 0 bases from V and 5 from J; bases not matched to a gene: 9. The CDR3 is CSARDGGTGVYQPQHF. In DNA form, the CDR3 reads TGCAGTGCTAGAGATGGGGGGACAGGCGTTTATCAGCCCCAGCATTTT.

In its sample, this clonotype was seen a few times. The chain couples TRBV7-6 to TRBJ1-3; 7 bases agree with TRBD1. Germline trimming cut 5 bases from V and 2 bases from J; bases unmatched to any gene: 6. The length of the CDR3 is 15 residues. Germline V lookup: CDR1 SGHVS, CDR2 FNYEAQ. This CDR3 reads CASSRQGPPGNTIYF. The CDR3 nucleotides are TGTGCCAGCAGCAGACAGGGACCGCCTGGAAACACCATATATTTT.

The chain has TRBV20-1 and TRBJ2-1; 7 bases match TRBD2. The trim removed 6 bases at V and 1 base at J, leaving 15 bases unmatched. CDR3 length: 17 amino acids. Germline V gene sequence: CDR1 DFQATT, CDR2 SNEGSKA (reference sequence). The CDR3 DNA is TGCAGTGCACCTCGCGTGGGGCGGCGGGAGTCCTACAATGAGCAGTTCTTC. Protein: CSAPRVGRRESYNEQFF.

In its sample, this clonotype was seen many times. J is TRBJ2-1 and V is TRBV5-1; D might be TRBD1 (6 bases). Germline V gene sequence: CDR1 SGHRS, CDR2 YFSETQ. Trimming took 3 bases from V and 8 from J, leaving 9 bases between them. The CDR3 consists of 12 residues. CDR3 sequence reads: CASSSQGYEQFF. The CDR3 DNA reads TGCGCCAGCAGCTCACAGGGCTATGAGCAGTTCTTC.

In its sample, this clonotype was seen many times. V and J are TRBV27 and TRBJ2-7; tentatively, D is TRBD1 or TRBD2 (5 bases each). Germline V gives CDR1 MNHEY, CDR2 SMNVEV (reference sequence). The CDR3 is 14 residues long. V gave up 5 bases and J gave up 12 bases, with 23 bases separating them. The CDR3 loop reads CASSPSGSTGPWYF. The CDR3 region has the DNA TGTGCCAGCAGTCCGTCGGGCAGTACGGGACCTTGGTACTTC.

The J gene is TRBJ1-4, the V gene TRBV24-1, with D possibly being TRBD1 (5 bases). The CDR3 is 13 amino acids. CDR1 and CDR2 (germline): KGHDR, SFDVKD. V shed 2 bases and J shed 8 bases, with 8 bases lying between them. CDR3 DNA: TGTGCCACCAGTGATTCAGGGAACGAAAAACTGTTTTTT. Its protein product is CATSDSGNEKLFF.

This clonotype was counted ten times or more. The chain joins TRBV30 to TRBJ2-3; TRBD2 aligns across 8 bases. The V gene end was trimmed by 4 bases and the J gene end by 5 bases; junction bases not matched to a gene: 5. Germline V lookup: CDR1 GTSNPN, CDR2 SVGIG (reference sequence). The CDR3 sequence is 13 residues long. The CDR3 spells CAWTLAGGDTQYF. In DNA form, the CDR3 reads TGTGCCTGGACCCTGGCGGGAGGAGATACGCAGTATTTT.

The chain carries TRBV2 and TRBJ2-3, with D possibly being TRBD2 (5 bases). The germline CDR1 and CDR2 sequences are SNHLY and FYNNEI. The CDR3 totals 13 residues. Trimming removed 8 bases at V and 5 bases at J, with 14 bases between. The CDR3 sequence is CASDEGMGDTQYF. In nucleotides, the CDR3 is TGTGCCAGCGACGAGGGAATGGGAGATACGCAGTATTTT.

This clonotype occurred many times. The CDR3 sequence is CASSGDSMNTEAFF. CDR3 nucleotide sequence: TGCGCCAGCAGCGGGGACAGTATGAACACTGAAGCTTTCTTT. J is TRBJ1-1 and V is TRBV5-1; 7 bases align to TRBD1. The CDR3 totals 14 residues. The ends lost 4 bases at V and 0 bases at J; junction bases unmatched: 3. Germline V gene data show CDR1 as SGHRS and CDR2 as YFSETQ.

This clonotype has at least ten counts. The chain carries TRBV7-9 and TRBJ2-7, with D uncertain. Between the trimmed V and J ends, which lost 2 bases and 0 bases, there was a span of 11 bases. This CDR3 comprises 15 residues. From germline, CDR1 is SEHNR and CDR2 FQNEAQ (reference sequence). The CDR3 spells CASSLRSVSSYEQYF. The CDR3 nucleotides are TGTGCCAGCAGCTTACGGTCTGTAAGCTCCTACGAGCAGTACTTC.

This clonotype was seen at least ten times. The genes are TRBV18 and TRBJ2-3; no clear D. Germline loops: CDR1 KGHSH, CDR2 LQKENI. Trimming cost V 2 bases and J 1 base, with 7 bases left between them. CDR3 length: 14 residues. CDR3: CASSPDSGTDTQYF. The CDR3 DNA reads TGTGCCAGCTCACCAGACTCCGGCACAGATACGCAGTATTTT.

This rearrangement joins TRBV12-3 or TRBV12-4 to TRBJ1-6, with 7 bases lining up with TRBD1. J gave up 14 bases and V 5 bases, and 9 bases lay outside the gene matches. The CDR3 spans 13 residues. The CDR3 nucleotides are TGTGCCAGCAGTCCCGACAGGGCCATCACCCTCCACTTT. Translation gives CASSPDRAITLHF.

The chain has TRBV20-1 and TRBJ2-1, with D unclear. Trimming removed 2 bases from V and 10 bases from J, with 12 bases in between. The CDR3 runs to 12 residues. Germline-derived CDR1 and CDR2 are DFQATT and SNEGSKA (reference sequence). The chain's CDR3 is CSARLDGWEQFF. CDR3 nucleotides: TGCAGTGCTAGACTAGATGGATGGGAGCAGTTCTTC.

This clonotype came up many times. J is TRBJ1-1 and V is TRBV7-8; D gene unclear. V dropped 8 bases and J dropped 3 bases, with 13 bases sitting between them. The CDR3 is 13 residues long. Germline V lookup: CDR1 SGHVS, CDR2 FQNEAQ. Written as DNA, the CDR3 is TGTGCCAGCTCACCGGGGAGGGACACTGAAGCTTTCTTT. Encoded protein: CASSPGRDTEAFF.

This clonotype has a count of ten or more. This sequence joins TRBV6-1 and TRBJ1-2; D is perhaps TRBD1 (6 bases). The germline V and J ends were trimmed by 0 bases and 2 bases, with 13 bases remaining between them. The CDR3 contains 16 residues. The germline CDR1 and CDR2 sequences are MNHNS and SASEGT. The CDR3 protein is CASSEATLGGNYGYTF. Written as DNA, the CDR3 is TGTGCCAGCAGTGAAGCGACCCTAGGGGGGAACTATGGCTACACCTTC.

This chain links TRBV29-1 with TRBJ1-2; possible D gene TRBD1, 6 bases. The CDR3 extends over 14 amino acids. Germline V gene sequence: CDR1 SQVTM, CDR2 ANQGSEA. The V end lost 6 bases, the J end lost 2 bases, and 16 bases lay between the germline ends. In DNA form, the CDR3 reads TGCAGCGTGGGATCGGGACAAATGAACTATGGCTACACCTTC. It encodes CSVGSGQMNYGYTF.

The chain links TRBV5-1 to TRBJ2-5; weak D call: TRBD1 (6 bases). Germline V gene lookup returns CDR1 SGHRS and CDR2 YFSETQ. The CDR3 runs to 15 residues. V lost 0 bases and J 2 bases, leaving 11 bases between the germline ends. The CDR3 nucleotides read TGCGCCAGCAGCTTGGTGTCAGGGGCGCAAGAGACCCAGTACTTC. Translating it yields CASSLVSGAQETQYF.

This clonotype was seen many times. This chain links TRBV6-1 with TRBJ2-7; no reliable D call. The germline CDR1 and CDR2 sequences are MNHNS and SASEGT. V was cut by 6 bases and J by 2 bases, with 17 bases left in between. CDR3 length: 15 residues. The CDR3, as DNA: TGTGCCAGCAGCCTACGCCCCTTCGAACCCTACGAGCAGTACTTC. It codes for CASSLRPFEPYEQYF.

This chain connects TRBV7-9 to TRBJ1-2, with D tentatively TRBD1 (6 bases). Germline CDR1 is SEHNR and CDR2 is FQNEAQ (reference sequence). V lost 5 bases to trimming and J lost 6 bases, with 13 bases between them. The CDR3 covers 13 residues. The CDR3 region has the DNA TGTGCCAGCAGCGTACAGGGAACGGATGGCTACACCTTC. It is translated as CASSVQGTDGYTF.

In regard to this clonotype: A read error is possible here, since a much larger clone lies one base away. This chain links TRBV11-2 with TRBJ2-3, with D perhaps assigned TRBD1 or TRBD2 (6 bases each). The CDR3 is 16 amino acids. CDR1 is SGHAT, CDR2 FQNNGV, per germline. The V gene lost 5 bases and the J gene lost 2 bases, with 17 bases spanning the gap. The CDR3 protein is CASSQTGGYLTDTQYF. CDR3 nucleotide sequence: TGTGCCAGCAGCCAGACCGGGGGCTACCTCACAGATACGCAGTATTTT.

With regard to this clonotype: A single base separates this from a much larger clone, so it may be a read error. The gene calls are TRBV30 and TRBJ2-1; TRBD2 matches at 13 bases. The junction had 8 bases not matched to a gene; V was cut back by 0 bases and J by 9 bases. Germline V gene data show CDR1 as GTSNPN and CDR2 as SVGIG (reference sequence). The CDR3 covers 16 residues. CDR3 amino acids: CAWSVRRLAGGGEQFF. The CDR3, as DNA: TGTGCCTGGAGTGTACGCCGACTAGCGGGAGGTGGTGAGCAGTTCTTC. Full variable domain (missing parts from reference TRBV30 and TRBJ2-1): SQTIHQWPATLVQPVGSPLSLECTVEGTSNPNLYWYRQAAGRGLQLLFYSVGIGQISSEVPQNLSASRPQDRQFILSSKKLLLSDSGFYLCAWSVRRLAGGGEQFFGPGTRLTVL.

This clonotype was seen many times. This rearrangement joins TRBV28 to TRBJ2-1; D possibly uses TRBD1 or TRBD2 (5 bases each). This CDR3 has 15 amino acids. Germline CDR1 is MDHEN and CDR2 is SYDVKM. V was cut by 0 bases and J by 7 bases, with 13 bases left in between. CDR3 DNA: TGTGCCAGCAGTTTATGGGGGGATCCTTTAAATGAGCAGTTCTTC. Its translation: CASSLWGDPLNEQFF.

The rearrangement links TRBV6-1 to TRBJ2-7; D call uncertain. Trimming cost V 4 bases and J 5 bases, with 12 bases left between them. This CDR3 is 13 amino acids long. CDR1 is MNHNS, CDR2 SASEGT, per germline. The CDR3 region has the DNA TGTGCCAGCAGTGGGACGGCCGAGAACGAGCAGTACTTC. This encodes CASSGTAENEQYF.

This clonotype was recorded at least ten times. The rearrangement uses TRBV7-2 and TRBJ2-3; 8 bases agree with TRBD2. The CDR3 extends over 15 amino acids. V lost 3 bases to trimming and J lost 4 bases; unmatched junction nucleotides: 6. Germline CDR1 and CDR2: SGHTA and FQGNSA. The CDR3 region is CASSFGTRVADTQYF. CDR3 coding DNA: TGTGCCAGCAGCTTCGGGACTAGAGTCGCAGATACGCAGTATTTT.

This clonotype was seen a few times. The chain combines TRBV7-9 with TRBJ1-2, with 8 nucleotides matching TRBD1. The CDR3 extends over 15 amino acids. Germline V gene lookup returns CDR1 SEHNR and CDR2 FQNEAQ (reference sequence). V shed 6 bases, J shed 4 bases, and the junction held 10 bases outside the gene matches. CDR3 nucleotide sequence: TGTGCCAGCAGTTCTCCAGGGGGCAGTTTCTATGGCTACACCTTC. Translated, it gives CASSSPGGSFYGYTF.

This clonotype was picked up a small number of times. The rearrangement uses TRBV5-8 and TRBJ2-5, with D possibly called TRBD1 or TRBD2 (6 bases each). The germline V gene has CDR1 SGHTS and CDR2 YDEGEE. The V end lost 2 bases, the J end lost 4 bases, and 15 bases lay between the germline ends. This CDR3 spans 15 amino acids. This CDR3 reads CASSLGGTMRETQYF. The CDR3 nucleotides are TGTGCCAGCAGCTTAGGCGGGACAATGAGAGAGACCCAGTACTTC.